These T cell receptor beta chains were read from a single sample in a study of T cell responses to AZD1222 COVID-19 vaccine. Clones were read by immunoSEQ multiplex PCR, and TCRdb kept only the in-frame ones, dropping some. The table includes more than 120,000 clones, roughly 90% detected once. The material sequenced was peripheral blood, taken 28 days after the second AZD1222 dose. All receptors derive from an adult who received the AZD1222 COVID-19 vaccine. Both conserved end residues are part of each CDR3. D genes are given only for firm matches. Clone size appears in some rows only: once, few, many, or a class for an expanded clone.

size	D	length	V	J	DNA	CDR3
once	NA	14	TRBV2	TRBJ1-1	TGTGCCAGCAATTCAGGTATAATGAACACTGAAGCTTTCTTT	CASNSGIMNTEAFF
NA	TRBD1	18	TRBV5-6	TRBJ1-1	TGTGCCAGCAGCTTCGGGACAGGGGTCCCGGGGGCGTACACTGAAGCTTTCTTT	CASSFGTGVPGAYTEAFF
NA	TRBD1	16	TRBV6-1	TRBJ1-4	TGTGCCAGCAGTGGTGGACAGGCTCCAACTAATGAAAAACTGTTTTTT	CASSGGQAPTNEKLFF
NA	NA	14	TRBV27	TRBJ2-1	TGTGCCAGCAGTTACGGGGGACCCGGCAATGAGCAGTTCTTC	CASSYGGPGNEQFF
NA	TRBD2	11	TRBV29-1	TRBJ2-1	TGCAGCGTTGGACTAGCGGGATCCCAGTTCTTC	CSVGLAGSQFF
NA	TRBD2	15	TRBV7-6	TRBJ2-1	TGTGCCAGCAGCTTAGGGACTAGCGGCCACAATGAGCAGTTCTTC	CASSLGTSGHNEQFF
once	TRBD2	13	TRBV29-1	TRBJ2-3	TGCAGCTCCGGGGGGATAGGTGGAGATACGCAGTATTTT	CSSGGIGGDTQYF
NA	NA	13	TRBV6-6	TRBJ2-3	TGTGCCAGCAATCGGGGAGAAGTAGATACGCAGTATTTT	CASNRGEVDTQYF
NA	TRBD1	12	TRBV30	TRBJ1-2	TGTGCCTGCACCGGGACAGCATATGGCTACACCTTC	CACTGTAYGYTF
NA	NA	17	TRBV14	TRBJ1-1	TGTGCCAGCAGCTCACGAGGGCTCCCACCGTTGAACACTGAAGCTTTCTTT	CASSSRGLPPLNTEAFF
NA	NA	15	TRBV30	TRBJ1-5	TGTGCCTGGAGTCCCCTGGGTCTTAGCAATCAGCCCCAGCATTTT	CAWSPLGLSNQPQHF
NA	NA	15	TRBV19	TRBJ1-1	TGTGCCAGTAGTATACAGACAGGACTTAACACTGAAGCTTTCTTT	CASSIQTGLNTEAFF
NA	TRBD1	13	TRBV6-5	TRBJ2-1	TGTGCCAGCAAGACAGGGCCCCACAATGAGCAGTTCTTC	CASKTGPHNEQFF
NA	TRBD1	15	TRBV28	TRBJ1-5	TGTGCCAGCAGTTCCTCCGGGACAGGGTATCAGCCCCAGCATTTT	CASSSSGTGYQPQHF
NA	NA	15	TRBV9	TRBJ1-1	TGTGCCAGCAGCCGGGGAGGGCGGATGAACACTGAAGCTTTCTTT	CASSRGGRMNTEAFF
NA	NA	15	TRBV5-5	TRBJ2-7	TGTGCCAGCAGCTCAGGGGGGGGAAAGGCATACGAGCAGTACTTC	CASSSGGGKAYEQYF
NA	NA	15	TRBV19	TRBJ1-2	TGTGCCAGTAGTGAGCTCCCGGATTTTAGCTATGGCTACACCTTC	CASSELPDFSYGYTF
NA	NA	16	TRBV19	TRBJ1-5	TGTGCCAGTAGTATTGGCTCGTCGGCAGGCTTGGAAGCCCAGCATTTT	CASSIGSSAGLEAQHF
NA	TRBD1	13	TRBV6-2/TRBV6-3	TRBJ1-2	TGTGCCAGCAGTCAACAGGGGATGATTGGCTACACCTTC	CASSQQGMIGYTF
NA	NA	15	TRBV28	TRBJ2-6	TGTGCCAGCAGTTTCGTAGTTGCTGGGGCCAACGTCCTGACTTTC	CASSFVVAGANVLTF
few	NA	16	TRBV9	TRBJ2-7	TGTGCCAGCAGCGTAGTGTCGGGGCCTTTAACTGGCGAGCAGTACTTC	CASSVVSGPLTGEQYF
NA	NA	11	TRBV20-1	TRBJ2-3	TGCAGTGCTAGATCCCAAGATACGCAGTATTTT	CSARSQDTQYF
NA	NA	17	TRBV3-1/TRBV3-2	TRBJ1-1	TGTGCCAGCAGCCAAGATGGCGTGGCAGGGTGGCGCACTGAAGCTTTCTTT	CASSQDGVAGWRTEAFF
NA	NA	13	TRBV28	TRBJ2-7	TGTGCCAGCAGTTTAAGTTCCTCCTACGAGCAGTACTTC	CASSLSSSYEQYF
NA	NA	16	TRBV30	TRBJ1-3	TGTGCCTGGAGTGTACTCCGAGGGAGCTCTGGAAACACCATATATTTT	CAWSVLRGSSGNTIYF
NA	NA	13	TRBV7-2	TRBJ1-5	TGTGCCAGCAGCTATCAGGGGTATCAGCCCCAGCATTTT	CASSYQGYQPQHF
NA	TRBD1	16	TRBV2	TRBJ1-5	TGTGCCAGCAGTGAAGCGAGACAGGGACAAAGGCAGCCCCAGCATTTT	CASSEARQGQRQPQHF
NA	NA	11	TRBV20-1	TRBJ2-3	TGCAGTGCTCGACATGCAGATACGCAGTATTTT	CSARHADTQYF